Below are 5 T cell receptor beta chains sequenced from a single sample in a study of T cells in Graves' hyperthyroidism and ophthalmopathy. Authors of the study amplified TCR beta CDR3 regions from RNA transcripts. HTBI primers were employed in a first-round RT-PCR of the TCR CDR3. Each CDR3 protein is one row after TCRdb ran MiXCR on the multiplex PCR reads. The repertoire holds nearly 250,000 distinct CDR3 sequences, 15% to 20% seen once, with around 28% in the top ten. Sequenced sample: blood. The receptors were gathered from a woman between 18 and 29 years old with Graves' ophthalmopathy.

This rearrangement joins TRBV12-3 or TRBV12-4 to TRBJ1-5; the match to TRBD1 covers 7 bases. The trim removed 7 bases at V and 6 bases at J, leaving 9 bases unmatched. CDR3 size: 14 residues. The CDR3 loop reads CASNQNRGGQPQHF. CDR3 coding DNA: TGTGCCAGCAACCAAAACAGGGGCGGTCAGCCCCAGCATTTT.

The chain recombines TRBV28 with TRBJ2-1; 13 bases map to TRBD2. CDR1 and CDR2 from the germline V gene are MDHEN and SYDVKM. V lost 7 bases to trimming and J lost 5 bases; unmatched junction nucleotides: 14. The CDR3 loop spans 18 amino acids. For the CDR3, the DNA is TGTGCCAGCAACCCAACGGTGAGGACTAGCGGGAGTGACAATGAGCAGTTCTTC. It codes for CASNPTVRTSGSDNEQFF.

This clonotype has ten or more counts. The chain combines TRBV5-6 with TRBJ1-2, with 9 positions matching TRBD1. CDR1 and CDR2 (germline): SGHDT, YYEEEE. J gave up 4 bases and V 2 bases, and 6 bases lay outside the gene matches. This CDR3 contains 15 residues. The CDR3 region has the DNA TGTGCCAGCAGCTTCGCCGGGACAGGGTCCTATGGCTACACCTTC. This encodes CASSFAGTGSYGYTF.

This clonotype has a count of ten or more. The chain couples TRBV27 to TRBJ2-2, with D maybe TRBD2 (6 bases). Germline CDR1 is MNHEY and CDR2 is SMNVEV (reference sequence). CDR3 length equals 13 residues. With 6 bases removed from V and 6 bases from J, the gap between germline ends came to 11 bases. CDR3 region: CASRTSLSGELFF. For the CDR3, the DNA is TGTGCCAGCAGGACTAGTTTATCCGGGGAGCTGTTTTTT.

In its sample, this clonotype was seen many times. The chain combines TRBV6-1 with TRBJ2-3; D uncertain. This CDR3 contains 14 residues. Germline-derived CDR1 and CDR2 are MNHNS and SASEGT. The V and J ends lost 11 bases and 0 bases respectively, with 15 bases between them. This CDR3 reads CAVVRVFSTDTQYF. The CDR3, as DNA: TGTGCCGTCGTCAGAGTCTTTAGCACAGATACGCAGTATTTT.